This T cell receptor (beta chain) was sequenced for a study of T cell responses to AZD1222 COVID-19 vaccine. Study findings and constraints: Females outnumbered males among donors, who were mostly white British; clonal diversity was possibly underestimated. Regions left unmutated in variants are reportedly the target of nearly half of spike-specific TCRs. Baseline seropositivity occurred in only six AZD1222 recipients. Two doses of AZD1222 preceded a rise in Spike-specific TCR breadth and depth.

Points on this clone: What it binds is not known.

Generated by immunoSEQ multiplex PCR, the TCRdb table keeps only in-frame clones and is missing some. The top ten hold 1% to 1.5% of the sample, which has more than 70,000 clones, roughly nine tenths seen once. V shed 7 bases and J 2 bases; nucleotides not matched to a gene: 5. The germline V gene has CDR1 SQVTM and CDR2 ANQGSEA. CDR3 length: 12 amino acids. The gene calls are TRBV29-1 and TRBJ2-7, with 7 bases matching TRBD1. The sequenced sample was peripheral blood, obtained 28 days after the second AZD1222 dose. This receptor was taken from an adult who received the AZD1222 COVID-19 vaccine. In DNA, the CDR3 is TGCAGCGCCGGCGGACAGGCCTACGAGCAGTACTTC. This gives the protein CSAGGQAYEQYF.